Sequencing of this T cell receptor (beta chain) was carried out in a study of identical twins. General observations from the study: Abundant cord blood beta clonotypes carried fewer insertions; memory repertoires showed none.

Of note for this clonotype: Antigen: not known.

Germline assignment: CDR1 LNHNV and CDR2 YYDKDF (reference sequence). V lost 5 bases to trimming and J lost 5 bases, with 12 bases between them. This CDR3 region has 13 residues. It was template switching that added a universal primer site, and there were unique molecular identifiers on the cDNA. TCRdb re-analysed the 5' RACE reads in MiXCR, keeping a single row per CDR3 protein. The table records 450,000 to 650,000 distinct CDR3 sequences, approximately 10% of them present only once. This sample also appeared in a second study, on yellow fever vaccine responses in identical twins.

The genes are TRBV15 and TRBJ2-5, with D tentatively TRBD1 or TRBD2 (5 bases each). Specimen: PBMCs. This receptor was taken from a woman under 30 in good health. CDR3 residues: CATSRDGHETQYF. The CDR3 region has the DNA TGTGCCACCAGCCGGGACGGCCATGAGACCCAGTACTTC.